Each of the 12 T cell receptor beta chains below was sequenced from the same sample in a study of blood T cell repertoires in COVID-19. The protocol was immunoSEQ multiplex PCR, while the TCRdb copy is restricted to in-frame clones and leaves out a portion. The data contain 150,000 to 200,000 clones, about 70% of them singletons. Sequenced: peripheral blood. Every receptor here comes from a woman between 50 and 59 years old with active or convalescent COVID-19.

The gene calls are TRBV28 and TRBJ2-7; the match to TRBD2 covers 13 bases. The CDR3 has 13 amino acids. Germline CDR1 MDHEN, CDR2 SYDVKM. Unmatched junction bases numbered 0, after V lost 4 bases and J lost 6 bases. In DNA form, the CDR3 reads TGTGCCAGCAGTTGGACTAGCGGGAGCGAGCAGTACTTC. Its translation is CASSWTSGSEQYF.

The chain joins TRBV4-2 to TRBJ2-2; possible D gene TRBD1, 5 bases. The CDR3 covers 16 residues. Germline loops: CDR1 LGHNA, CDR2 YNFKEQ. V lost 0 bases to trimming and J lost 4 bases, with 12 bases between them. For the CDR3, the DNA is TGTGCCAGCAGCCAAGATGTGCAGGGTAGCACCGGGGAGCTGTTTTTT. Its protein product is CASSQDVQGSTGELFF.

In this sample, this clone turned up once. The V call is TRBV4-3, the J call TRBJ2-7; 8 bases match TRBD1. V was clipped by 3 bases and J by 0 bases; unmatched bases: 4. The CDR3 contains 15 residues. The germline gives CDR1 LGHNA, CDR2 YSLEER. CDR3 residues: CASSHAGTGSYEQYF. In nucleotides, the CDR3 is TGCGCCAGCAGCCACGCCGGGACAGGCTCCTACGAGCAGTACTTC.

This clone was detected only a few times. This chain uses TRBV10-3 with TRBJ1-4; 7 positions match TRBD1. CDR3 length equals 15 residues. Germline CDR1 ENHRY, CDR2 SYGVKD. After removal of 8 bases from V and 4 bases from J, the junction contained 10 bases not matched to a gene. The CDR3 sequence: CAISRGTSNNEKLFF. The CDR3 nucleotides are TGTGCCATCTCCAGGGGGACTTCCAATAATGAAAAACTGTTTTTT.

This sequence joins TRBV7-9 and TRBJ2-2; TRBD1 agrees at 7 bases. The CDR3 is 15 residues long. Germline assignment: CDR1 SEHNR and CDR2 FQNEAQ (reference sequence). V dropped 5 bases and J dropped 0; count of bases not matched to a gene: 3. CDR3 in DNA: TGTGCCAGCAGCCGAACAGGGGCGAACACCGGGGAGCTGTTTTTT. Protein sequence: CASSRTGANTGELFF.

The chain has TRBV27 and TRBJ1-2; D call uncertain. Looked up from germline, CDR1 is MNHEY and CDR2 is SMNVEV (reference sequence). The CDR3 is 11 amino acids. Trimming pared 5 bases from V and 5 bases from J, leaving 6 bases between. The CDR3 sequence is CASSGGYGYTF. The CDR3 region has the DNA TGTGCCAGCAGTGGAGGGTATGGCTACACCTTC.

This clone was recorded once. The J gene is TRBJ2-5, the V gene TRBV12-5, with D possibly matching TRBD1 (6 bases). This CDR3 spans 14 amino acids. CDR1 and CDR2 (germline): LGHNT, FRNRAP. Trimming cost V 1 base and J 4 bases, with 10 bases left between them. CDR3 amino acids: CASGLDRVGETQYF. In DNA, the CDR3 is TGTGCTAGTGGTTTGGACAGGGTTGGAGAGACCCAGTACTTC.

V usage is TRBV7-8 and J usage is TRBJ1-5; possible D gene TRBD1, 5 bases. The CDR3 totals 20 residues. Germline assignment: CDR1 SGHVS and CDR2 FQNEAQ. Trimming cost V 5 bases and J 2 bases, with 28 bases left between them. The CDR3 protein is CASSLFEHIRGALGNQPQHF. The CDR3 DNA reads TGTGCCAGCAGCCTATTTGAACACATCCGCGGGGCATTAGGCAATCAGCCCCAGCATTTT.

This clone was seen ten or more times. V usage is TRBV7-2 and J usage is TRBJ2-1; D gene unclear. CDR1 and CDR2 from the germline V gene are SGHTA and FQGNSA. V lost 4 bases to trimming and J lost 10 bases, with 11 bases between them. The CDR3 totals 12 residues. Written as DNA, the CDR3 is TGTGCCAGCAGCTCACTTACTTGGGAGCAGTTCTTC. It yields the protein CASSSLTWEQFF.

As concerns this clone: One base away lies a much larger clone, so this may be a sequencing read error. For the CDR3, the DNA is TGTGCCAGCAGTGACCGGTACGAGCAGTACTTC. It translates to CASSDRYEQYF. The genes are TRBV2 and TRBJ2-7, with no clear D. Germline loops: CDR1 SNHLY, CDR2 FYNNEI. Trimming pared 3 bases from V and 4 bases from J, leaving 4 bases between. This CDR3 comprises 11 residues.

The chain combines TRBV7-9 with TRBJ2-1, with 9 bases identical to TRBD2. J lost 7 bases, V lost 5 bases, and 6 bases had no gene match. The length of the CDR3 is 14 residues. Germline V gives CDR1 SEHNR, CDR2 FQNEAQ (reference sequence). This CDR3 is CASSGIAGDNEQFF. CDR3 DNA: TGTGCCAGCAGCGGGATAGCGGGGGATAATGAGCAGTTCTTC.

There are a few counts of this clone. The limits of the CDR3 on the DNA are not certain, so only TCRdb's listed CDR3 is given. The chain uses TRBV21-1 and TRBJ2-6; the table's D call, TRBD1, was not checked against the DNA. TRBV21-1 is marked as a pseudogene. The CDR3 length is 19 residues, termini included. The CDR3 spells CASSSGDRGFGAGANVLTF.